This T cell receptor beta chain emerged from a study of blood T cell repertoires in COVID-19. Across the whole study: Acute-phase and convalescent COVID-19 samples originated in the United States, Italy and Spain.

Trimming took 7 bases from V and 2 from J; bases not matched to a gene: 4. The CDR3 is made up of 15 amino acids. Per the germline V gene, CDR1 is LNHDA and CDR2 is SQIVND (reference sequence). Measured with immunoSEQ multiplex PCR; TCRdb has only the in-frame clones, and not every one. The profile shows about 70,000 clones, about 81% of them singletons. V is TRBV19 and J is TRBJ2-1; 11 positions match TRBD2. Sequencing was done on a sample of peripheral blood. The receptor comes from an elderly man with acute or convalescent COVID-19. The CDR3 coding sequence is TGTGCCAGTACGCCACTAGCGGGAGCCTACAATGAGCAGTTCTTC. Translating gives CASTPLAGAYNEQFF. The whole variable domain, remainder taken from reference TRBV19 and TRBJ2-1, is DGGITQSPKYLFRKEGQNVTLSCEQNLNHDAMYWYRQDPGQGLRLIYYSQIVNDFQKGDIAEGYSVSREKKESFPLTVTSAQKNPTAFYLCASTPLAGAYNEQFFGPGTRLTVL.